These 14 T cell receptor beta chains were sequenced from one sample in a study of cytomegalovirus exposure and HLA in healthy donors. Assay: immunoSEQ multiplex PCR; the TCRdb copy retains only in-frame clones and omits some. The repertoire holds under 200,000 clones, with about 89% as singletons. The sequencing input was PBMCs. These receptors came from a woman aged 18-30 years in good health and CMV-seropositive.

The chain has TRBV5-8 and TRBJ2-2; TRBD1 aligns across 8 bases. CDR1 and CDR2 from the germline V gene are SGHTS and YDEGEE. The CDR3 is made up of 16 amino acids. Trimming cost V 7 bases and J 1 base; bases outside gene matches: 9. The CDR3 DNA follows: TGTGCCAGCCGACAACAGGGACAGGTGAACACCGGGGAGCTGTTTTTT. It translates to CASRQQGQVNTGELFF.

The chain combines TRBV28 with TRBJ1-5; weak D call: TRBD1 (5 bases). The CDR3 is 16 amino acids. With 0 bases removed from V and 2 bases from J, the gap between germline ends came to 11 bases. Germline assignment: CDR1 MDHEN and CDR2 SYDVKM. CDR3 sequence: CASSLWRGEGNQPQHF. CDR3 sequence (DNA): TGTGCCAGCAGTTTATGGCGGGGCGAGGGCAATCAGCCCCAGCATTTT.

This clone was observed a single time. This chain links TRBV11-2 with TRBJ2-1, with 7 positions matching TRBD2. In germline, CDR1 is SGHAT, CDR2 FQNNGV. The CDR3 is 16 amino acids. Trimming at V came to 1 base and at J to 10 bases, leaving 13 bases not matched to a gene. The chain's CDR3 is CASSLVGGRGPREQFF. The DNA for the CDR3 is TGTGCCAGCAGCTTAGTTGGGGGGAGGGGTCCGAGGGAGCAGTTCTTC.

The V call is TRBV19, the J call TRBJ2-7, with TRBD1 matching over 7 bases. The CDR3 has 14 amino acids. The V segment lost 5 bases and the J segment 1 base; nucleotides outside the gene matches: 5. The germline gives CDR1 LNHDA, CDR2 SQIVND (reference sequence). The CDR3, as DNA: TGTGCCAGTAGTCCGGGACAGAATTCCTACGAGCAGTACTTC. It translates to CASSPGQNSYEQYF. Together with reference TRBV19 and TRBJ2-7, the CDR3 gives the full variable domain: DGGITQSPKYLFRKEGQNVTLSCEQNLNHDAMYWYRQDPGQGLRLIYYSQIVNDFQKGDIAEGYSVSREKKESFPLTVTSAQKNPTAFYLCASSPGQNSYEQYFGPGTRLTVT.

This rearrangement joins TRBV29-1 to TRBJ2-7; D call uncertain. This CDR3 comprises 12 residues. V was cut by 6 bases and J by 5 bases, with 14 bases left in between. Germline CDR1 is SQVTM and CDR2 is ANQGSEA. CDR3 loop: CSVARSGNEQYF. CDR3 nucleotides: TGCAGCGTCGCCCGGAGTGGCAACGAGCAGTACTTC.

V usage is TRBV19 and J usage is TRBJ1-6; D might be TRBD1 (6 bases). V gave up 3 bases and J gave up 10 bases, with 19 bases separating them. CDR3 length: 16 residues. Germline values: CDR1 LNHDA, CDR2 SQIVND (reference sequence). CDR3: CASSIYRVPESSPLHF. The CDR3 bases are TGTGCCAGTAGTATTTACAGGGTACCCGAGTCCTCACCCCTCCACTTT.

V gene TRBV19 combines with J gene TRBJ1-4; the D gene is possibly TRBD1 (6 bases). Germline V gene data show CDR1 as LNHDA and CDR2 as SQIVND (reference sequence). This CDR3 comprises 14 residues. Trimming stripped 6 bases from V and 7 bases from J, with 15 bases between. The CDR3 loop reads CASSALTGAEKLFF. CDR3 nucleotide sequence: TGTGCCAGTAGCGCACTGACAGGCGCTGAAAAACTGTTTTTT.

CDR3 DNA: TGTGCCAGCAGCAAGGCTGGAGATTCCCAAGAGACCCAGTACTTC. Protein product: CASSKAGDSQETQYF. The chain recombines TRBV7-6 with TRBJ2-5; D is uncertain. Deletions cut 5 bases from V and 1 base from J, with 14 bases between. The CDR3 is 15 residues long. Germline CDR1 is SGHVS and CDR2 is FNYEAQ.

V and J are TRBV6-8 and TRBJ2-5; TRBD1 might be the D (6 bases). The CDR3 runs 16 residues. V lost 5 bases to trimming and J lost 0 bases, with 16 bases between them. Germline lookup yields CDR1 MNHGY and CDR2 SAAAGT. The CDR3 coding sequence is TGTGCCAGCAGTCCTGAAAATGACAGGTACCAAGAGACCCAGTACTTC. Encoded protein: CASSPENDRYQETQYF.

The chain has TRBV18 and TRBJ1-4; 10 bases agree with TRBD1. This CDR3 is 17 amino acids long. V was pared by 3 bases and J by 2 bases, with 6 bases of the junction left unmatched. Germline V gives CDR1 KGHSH, CDR2 LQKENI. This chain's CDR3 is CASSPLGTGVTNEKLFF. DNA for the CDR3: TGTGCCAGCTCACCTCTCGGGACAGGGGTTACTAATGAAAAACTGTTTTTT.

The rearrangement links TRBV30 to TRBJ1-2, with a possible D match to TRBD1 (6 bases). From germline, CDR1 is GTSNPN and CDR2 SVGIG (reference sequence). The CDR3 consists of 15 residues. Trimming pared 0 bases from V and 2 bases from J, leaving 13 bases between. The CDR3 coding sequence is TGTGCCTGGAGTGTGTGGGGCCAGGGGAACTATGGCTACACCTTC. Its translation is CAWSVWGQGNYGYTF. Using reference TRBV30 and TRBJ1-2 for the parts outside the CDR3, the full variable domain is SQTIHQWPATLVQPVGSPLSLECTVEGTSNPNLYWYRQAAGRGLQLLFYSVGIGQISSEVPQNLSASRPQDRQFILSSKKLLLSDSGFYLCAWSVWGQGNYGYTFGSGTRLTVV.

This rearrangement joins TRBV6-6 to TRBJ1-5; possible D gene TRBD1, 5 bases. The CDR3 sequence is 14 residues long. Trimming cost V 2 bases and J 4 bases, with 9 bases left between them. Germline V gene data show CDR1 as MNHNY and CDR2 as SVGAGI (reference sequence). The CDR3 nucleotides read TGTGCCAGCAGTTACCCCCCAGGGAATCAGCCCCAGCATTTT. It translates to CASSYPPGNQPQHF.

The rearrangement joins TRBV12-2 to TRBJ1-2; the table names TRBD1, a call not compared with the DNA. TRBV12-2 is marked as a pseudogene. The length of the CDR3 is 15 residues. The CDR3 reads CASQDRICWYYGYTF. As DNA, the CDR3 is TGTGCAAGCCAAGACAGGATTTGCTGGTACTATGGCTACACCTTC.

The chain has TRBV2 and TRBJ2-3; a possible D gene is TRBD2 (7 bases). CDR1 and CDR2 (germline): SNHLY, FYNNEI. The CDR3 extends over 16 amino acids. V gave up 8 bases and J gave up 3 bases, with 21 bases separating them. The DNA of the CDR3 is TGTGCCAGCGACCCCCGGGGGGCTGGTCGTACAGATACGCAGTATTTT. Translating gives CASDPRGAGRTDTQYF. Together with reference TRBV2 and TRBJ2-3, the CDR3 gives the full variable domain: EPEVTQTPSHQVTQMGQEVILRCVPISNHLYFYWYRQILGQKVEFLVSFYNNEISEKSEIFDDQFSVERPDGSNFTLKIRSTKLEDSAMYFCASDPRGAGRTDTQYFGPGTRLTVL.